Shown below are 29 T cell receptor beta chains from a single sample sequenced in a study of T cell responses to AZD1222 COVID-19 vaccine. Sequencing used immunoSEQ multiplex PCR; TCRdb keeps in-frame clones, though not all of them. This repertoire shows roughly 80,000 clones, approximately 90% found once; its top ten account for approximately 3.2%. The specimen was peripheral blood, collected 28 days after the second AZD1222 dose. These receptors all come from an adult who received the AZD1222 COVID-19 vaccine.

The rearrangement joins TRBV7-9 to TRBJ1-2; 8 bases map to TRBD1. The CDR3 sequence is 15 residues long. Germline trimming cut 3 bases from V and 5 bases from J; bases unmatched to any gene: 8. Germline loops: CDR1 SEHNR, CDR2 FQNEAQ (reference sequence). CDR3 amino acids: CASSLGQGAIYGYTF. CDR3 nucleotides: TGTGCCAGCAGCTTGGGCCAGGGGGCGATATATGGCTACACCTTC.

This clone was observed once. The V call is TRBV11-2, the J call TRBJ2-7, with D maybe TRBD1 (6 bases). Trimming cost V 4 bases and J 1 base, with 23 bases left between them. Germline V gene sequence: CDR1 SGHAT, CDR2 FQNNGV. The CDR3 spans 18 residues. In DNA, the CDR3 is TGTGCCAGCAGCTATAAGTACTTGGGGACACCGACTTCCTACGAGCAGTACTTC. Translated, it gives CASSYKYLGTPTSYEQYF.

The rearrangement links TRBV10-3 to TRBJ2-1; 7 bases are shared with TRBD1. V shed 10 bases and J 7 bases; nucleotides not matched to a gene: 19. The CDR3 sequence is 16 residues long. The germline CDR1 and CDR2 sequences are ENHRY and SYGVKD. The CDR3 DNA reads as TGTGCCAGCGGAACCTTGAACGACAGGGTAAAAAATGAGCAGTTCTTC. Its protein is CASGTLNDRVKNEQFF.

The chain has TRBV5-4 and TRBJ1-4; 7 bases map to TRBD1. J gave up 2 bases and V 2 bases, and 3 bases lay outside the gene matches. The CDR3 is 15 amino acids. The germline V gene has CDR1 SGHNT and CDR2 YYREEE (reference sequence). CDR3: CASSLRQGTNEKLFF. CDR3 sequence (DNA): TGTGCCAGCAGCTTAAGACAGGGCACTAATGAAAAACTGTTTTTT.

This clone came up a few times. This sequence joins TRBV20-1 and TRBJ1-1, with D uncertain. Looked up from germline, CDR1 is DFQATT and CDR2 is SNEGSKA (reference sequence). There are 11 residues in the CDR3. With 0 bases removed from V and 10 bases from J, the gap between germline ends came to 9 bases. DNA for the CDR3: TGCAGTGCTAGAGATGCCTCGGGAGCTTTCTTT. Translating gives CSARDASGAFF.

This clone was detected once. Other DNA variants within this sample encode the same CDR3. This sequence joins TRBV19 and TRBJ1-1; tentatively, D is TRBD1 (6 bases). Germline V gene data show CDR1 as LNHDA and CDR2 as SQIVND (reference sequence). Trimming shortened V by 6 bases and J by 0 bases, and 11 bases separated the two germline ends. This CDR3 has 14 residues. In DNA form, the CDR3 reads TGTGCCAGTAGAGGGGGTACCCTGAACACTGAAGCTTTCTTT. Translating gives CASRGGTLNTEAFF.

The table lists this clone with a few counts. The chain employs TRBV5-1 and TRBJ2-1; weak D call: TRBD2 (6 bases). Germline values: CDR1 SGHRS, CDR2 YFSETQ. The CDR3 consists of 15 residues. With 2 bases removed from V and 4 bases from J, the gap between germline ends came to 13 bases. This chain's CDR3 is CASSFPGEEYNEQFF. For the CDR3, the DNA is TGCGCCAGCAGCTTCCCGGGGGAGGAATACAATGAGCAGTTCTTC.

J is TRBJ2-5 and V is TRBV19, with TRBD1 identical over 9 bases. CDR3 size: 15 residues. V lost 10 bases and J lost 3; bases outside the gene matches: 12. Germline V gene lookup returns CDR1 LNHDA and CDR2 SQIVND (reference sequence). CDR3 DNA: TGTGCCACCAAACCTAAGTGGGACAGGGAAGAGACCCAGTACTTC. Its protein product is CATKPKWDREETQYF.

V is TRBV19 and J is TRBJ1-4; D call uncertain. This CDR3 region has 14 residues. CDR1 is LNHDA and CDR2 is SQIVND in the germline V gene (reference sequence). The germline V and J ends were trimmed by 3 bases and 3 bases, with 8 bases remaining between them. The CDR3 protein is CASSIVGANEKLFF. The CDR3 region has the DNA TGTGCCAGTAGTATCGTAGGAGCTAATGAAAAACTGTTTTTT. The whole variable domain, filled in from reference TRBV19 and TRBJ1-4, reads DGGITQSPKYLFRKEGQNVTLSCEQNLNHDAMYWYRQDPGQGLRLIYYSQIVNDFQKGDIAEGYSVSREKKESFPLTVTSAQKNPTAFYLCASSIVGANEKLFFGSGTQLSVL.

The rearrangement links TRBV7-9 to TRBJ2-7; TRBD1 is a possible D gene (6 bases). The germline gives CDR1 SEHNR, CDR2 FQNEAQ (reference sequence). Trimming left V 4 bases short and J 7 bases short, with 14 bases between. CDR3 length equals 13 residues. Here the CDR3 reads CASSSVGQLEQYF. The CDR3 nucleotides read TGTGCCAGCAGCTCAGTAGGACAGTTAGAGCAGTACTTC.

The chain links TRBV5-4 to TRBJ1-3; D is undetermined. CDR1 and CDR2 (germline): SGHNT, YYREEE (reference sequence). This CDR3 contains 13 residues. Trimming removed 7 bases at V and 0 bases at J, with 8 bases between. CDR3 coding DNA: TGTGCCAGCCAATCCCCCTCTGGAAACACCATATATTTT. It yields the protein CASQSPSGNTIYF.

The V gene is TRBV5-1, the J gene TRBJ1-1; D gene ambiguous. The CDR3 consists of 16 residues. Trimming left V 4 bases short and J 2 bases short, with 18 bases between. Germline V gene data show CDR1 as SGHRS and CDR2 as YFSETQ. The CDR3 DNA reads TGCGCCAGCAGCCAGATTCCGGGATCCTCAAACACTGAAGCTTTCTTT. Its protein is CASSQIPGSSNTEAFF.

The CDR3 loop is CASSAGLPFKNIQYF. The CDR3 nucleotides read TGTGCCAGCAGCGCGGGACTGCCATTCAAAAACATTCAGTACTTC. V usage is TRBV7-6 and J usage is TRBJ2-4; D is perhaps TRBD2 (6 bases). The CDR3 is 15 amino acids. V lost 5 bases, J lost 3 bases, and 14 bases lay in between. Per the germline V gene, CDR1 is SGHVS and CDR2 is FNYEAQ.

The V gene is TRBV6-5, the J gene TRBJ1-1, with 9 bases that match TRBD1. Trimming cost V 6 bases and J 1 base; bases outside gene matches: 6. This CDR3 has 15 amino acids. The germline V gene has CDR1 MNHEY and CDR2 SVGAGI. The CDR3 region is CASSPGTGTNTEAFF. CDR3 in DNA: TGTGCCAGCAGCCCCGGGACAGGGACGAACACTGAAGCTTTCTTT.

J is TRBJ1-2 and V is TRBV30; perhaps TRBD1 as D (5 bases). The V end was cut by 4 bases, the J end by 4 bases, with 13 bases between. The germline CDR1 and CDR2 sequences are GTSNPN and SVGIG (reference sequence). The CDR3 is made up of 13 amino acids. The CDR3 protein is CAWTLNGGYGYTF. Written as DNA, the CDR3 is TGTGCCTGGACCCTGAATGGGGGCTATGGCTACACCTTC.

This chain connects TRBV27 to TRBJ1-1; no clear D gene. This CDR3 contains 13 residues. Germline-derived CDR1 and CDR2 are MNHEY and SMNVEV (reference sequence). V was pared by 3 bases and J by 2 bases, with 7 bases between. This CDR3 is CASSLTVNTEAFF. CDR3 in DNA: TGTGCCAGCAGTTTGACGGTAAACACTGAAGCTTTCTTT.

The chain uses TRBV12-3 or TRBV12-4 and TRBJ2-1; 7 bases agree with TRBD1. The CDR3 runs 12 residues. J gave up 11 bases and V 2 bases, and 3 bases lay outside the gene matches. The DNA of the CDR3 is TGTGCCAGCAGTTTAAACAGGGGAAAGCAGTTCTTC. It specifies CASSLNRGKQFF.

The rearrangement links TRBV28 to TRBJ1-4, with unresolved D. This CDR3 comprises 13 residues. Germline V gene lookup returns CDR1 MDHEN and CDR2 SYDVKM. V lost 2 bases and J lost 10, with 11 bases in between. DNA of the CDR3: TGTGCCAGCAGTTTAAAGATGGCAGGAAAACTGTTTTTT. It translates to CASSLKMAGKLFF.

This chain joins TRBV6-5 and TRBJ1-1, with unresolved D. Germline V gives CDR1 MNHEY, CDR2 SVGAGI. The CDR3 contains 13 residues. V gave up 2 bases and J gave up 7 bases, with 11 bases separating them. The CDR3 coding sequence is TGTGCCAGCAGTTACCCCAATTCTGATGAAGCTTTCTTT. Amino acids: CASSYPNSDEAFF.

This chain connects TRBV5-5 to TRBJ1-5; D uncertain. Between the trimmed V and J ends, which lost 4 bases and 5 bases, there was a span of 16 bases. Germline loops: CDR1 SGHKS, CDR2 YYEKEE (reference sequence). This CDR3 comprises 15 residues. The CDR3 reads CASSPNRNGHQPQHF. DNA for the CDR3: TGTGCCAGCAGCCCCAACCGAAACGGGCATCAGCCCCAGCATTTT.

This chain connects TRBV9 to TRBJ1-6; 7 nucleotides match TRBD1. The trim removed 0 bases at V and 6 bases at J, leaving 6 bases unmatched. The V gene's germline CDR1 is SGDLS and CDR2 YYNGEE. This CDR3 spans 16 amino acids. CDR3 DNA: TGTGCCAGCAGCGTAGAAGTCGACAGGGTTAATTCACCCCTCCACTTT. This translates into CASSVEVDRVNSPLHF.

The CDR3 coding sequence is TGCGCCAGCAGCTTAGACAGCGGGGATGGCTACACCTTC. This sequence encodes CASSLDSGDGYTF. This chain connects TRBV5-1 to TRBJ1-2; weak D call: TRBD1 (5 bases). The CDR3 sequence is 13 residues long. Germline CDR1 and CDR2: SGHRS and YFSETQ. The V gene lost 2 bases and the J gene lost 6 bases, with 11 bases spanning the gap.

The chain joins TRBV19 to TRBJ1-1; D gene ambiguous. V was cut by 7 bases and J by 1 base, with 13 bases left in between. CDR1 and CDR2 (germline): LNHDA, SQIVND (reference sequence). The CDR3 is 14 residues long. CDR3 sequence (DNA): TGTGCCAGTACCCACCGGGCCCCGAACACTGAAGCTTTCTTT. It translates to CASTHRAPNTEAFF.

The chain is built from TRBV6-6 and TRBJ1-1, with D perhaps matching TRBD1 (6 bases). Trimming removed 0 bases from V and 6 bases from J, with 11 bases in between. This CDR3 is 14 amino acids long. Per the germline V gene, CDR1 is MNHNY and CDR2 is SVGAGI (reference sequence). CDR3 DNA: TGTGCCAGCAGTTACTCGGGGGGGGCGGCTGAAGCTTTCTTT. Amino acids: CASSYSGGAAEAFF.

This clone was observed a few times. This chain connects TRBV6-5 to TRBJ2-7; possible D gene TRBD1, 5 bases. Germline V CDR1 and CDR2: MNHEY, SVGAGI. The V gene lost 6 bases and the J gene lost 3 bases, with 9 bases spanning the gap. CDR3 length: 12 residues. The CDR3 here is CASRTGFYEQYF. The DNA for the CDR3 is TGTGCCAGCAGAACAGGCTTCTACGAGCAGTACTTC.

The gene calls are TRBV27 and TRBJ2-2; D is unclear. The CDR3 has 12 residues. Germline V lookup: CDR1 MNHEY, CDR2 SMNVEV (reference sequence). The V end was cut by 3 bases, the J end by 4 bases, with 3 bases between. For the CDR3, the DNA is TGTGCCAGCAGTTTCATCACCGGGGAGCTGTTTTTT. Protein: CASSFITGELFF.

The V call is TRBV2, the J call TRBJ1-3; no clear D. This CDR3 has 12 amino acids. Germline CDR1 is SNHLY and CDR2 is FYNNEI. V dropped 2 bases and J dropped 4 bases, with 3 bases sitting between them. The CDR3 bases are TGTGCCAGCAGTGAACAAGGAAACACCATATATTTT. This translates into CASSEQGNTIYF.

The chain is built from TRBV18 and TRBJ1-1, with a tentative D call TRBD1 (5 bases). The CDR3 contains 14 residues. Looked up from germline, CDR1 is KGHSH and CDR2 is LQKENI. The V end was cut by 3 bases, the J end by 4 bases, with 12 bases between. This chain's CDR3 is CASSPERDVTEAFF. The CDR3 coding sequence is TGTGCCAGCTCACCCGAGCGGGACGTCACTGAAGCTTTCTTT.

The chain has TRBV11-3 and TRBJ2-7; 11 nucleotides agree with TRBD2. The CDR3 consists of 17 residues. With V trimmed by 1 base and J by 3 bases, 8 bases remained unmatched. Germline V lookup: CDR1 SGHNT, CDR2 YENEEA. The CDR3: CASSLGLAGRDLYEQYF. The CDR3 bases are TGTGCCAGCAGCTTAGGACTAGCGGGAAGGGACCTCTACGAGCAGTACTTC.